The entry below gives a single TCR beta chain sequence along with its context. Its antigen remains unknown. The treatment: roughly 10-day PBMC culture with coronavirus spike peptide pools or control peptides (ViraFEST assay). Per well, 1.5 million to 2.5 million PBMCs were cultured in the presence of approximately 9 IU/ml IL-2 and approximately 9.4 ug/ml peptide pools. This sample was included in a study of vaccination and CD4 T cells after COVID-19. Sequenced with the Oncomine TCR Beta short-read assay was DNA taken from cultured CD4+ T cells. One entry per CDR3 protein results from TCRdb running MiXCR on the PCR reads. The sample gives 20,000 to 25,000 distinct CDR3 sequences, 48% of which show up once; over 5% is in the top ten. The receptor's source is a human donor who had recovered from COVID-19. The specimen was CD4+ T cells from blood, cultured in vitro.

The CDR3: CASSLDRGDYGYTF. In DNA form, the CDR3 reads TGTGCCAGCAGCCTCGACAGAGGCGACTATGGCTACACCTTC. The chain has TRBV7-8 and TRBJ1-2; maybe TRBD1 (5 bases). The CDR3 contains 14 residues. V shed 5 bases and J shed 3 bases, with 13 bases lying between them. CDR1 and CDR2 from the germline V gene are SGHVS and FQNEAQ.